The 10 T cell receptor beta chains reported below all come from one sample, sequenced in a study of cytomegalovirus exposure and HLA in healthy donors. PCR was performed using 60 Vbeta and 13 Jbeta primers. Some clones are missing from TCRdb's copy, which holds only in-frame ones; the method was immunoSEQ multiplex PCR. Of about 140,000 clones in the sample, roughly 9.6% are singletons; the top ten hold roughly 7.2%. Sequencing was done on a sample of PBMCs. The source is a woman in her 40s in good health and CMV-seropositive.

CDR3 sequence reads: CASSQVSRVDEQYF. The DNA for the CDR3 is TGCGCCAGCAGCCAAGTGTCCAGGGTGGACGAGCAGTACTTC. The chain has TRBV4-1 and TRBJ2-7, with D possibly matching TRBD1 (5 bases). Germline CDR1 and CDR2: MGHRA and YSYEKL. The CDR3 contains 14 residues. V was pared by 1 base and J by 5 bases, with 12 bases between.

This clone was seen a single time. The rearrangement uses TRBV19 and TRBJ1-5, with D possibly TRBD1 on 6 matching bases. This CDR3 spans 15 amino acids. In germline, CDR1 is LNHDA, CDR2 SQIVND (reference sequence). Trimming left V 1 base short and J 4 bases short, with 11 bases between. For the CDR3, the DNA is TGTGCCAGTAGTATAGTGGGACACCCGAATCAGCCCCAGCATTTT. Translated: CASSIVGHPNQPQHF. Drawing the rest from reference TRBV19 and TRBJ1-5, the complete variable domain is DGGITQSPKYLFRKEGQNVTLSCEQNLNHDAMYWYRQDPGQGLRLIYYSQIVNDFQKGDIAEGYSVSREKKESFPLTVTSAQKNPTAFYLCASSIVGHPNQPQHFGDGTRLSIL.

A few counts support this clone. The CDR3 bases are TGTGCCAGCAGTCCCCGACAGGGGGCTGGTGAGCAGTACTTC. Translating it yields CASSPRQGAGEQYF. The chain links TRBV27 to TRBJ2-7; 10 nucleotides agree with TRBD1. Unmatched junction bases numbered 8, after V lost 5 bases and J lost 7 bases. CDR3 size: 14 residues. In germline, CDR1 is MNHEY, CDR2 SMNVEV (reference sequence).

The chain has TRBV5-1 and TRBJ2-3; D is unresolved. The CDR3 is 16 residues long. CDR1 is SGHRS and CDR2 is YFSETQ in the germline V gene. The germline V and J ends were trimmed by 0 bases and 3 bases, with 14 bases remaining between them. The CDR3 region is CASSLDGFSWTDTQYF. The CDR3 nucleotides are TGCGCCAGCAGCTTGGATGGCTTTTCGTGGACAGATACGCAGTATTTT.

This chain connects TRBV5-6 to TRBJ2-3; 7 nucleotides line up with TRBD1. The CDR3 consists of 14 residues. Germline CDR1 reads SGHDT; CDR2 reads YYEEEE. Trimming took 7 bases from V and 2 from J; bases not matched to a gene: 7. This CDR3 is CASWRQGTTDTQYF. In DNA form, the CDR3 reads TGTGCCAGCTGGAGACAGGGTACCACAGATACGCAGTATTTT.

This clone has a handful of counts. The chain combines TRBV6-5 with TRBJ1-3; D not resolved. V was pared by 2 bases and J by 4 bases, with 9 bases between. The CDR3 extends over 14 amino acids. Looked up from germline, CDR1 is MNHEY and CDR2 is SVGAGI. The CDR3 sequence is CASSYTSLGNTIYF. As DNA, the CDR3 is TGTGCCAGCAGTTACACTAGCTTGGGAAACACCATATATTTT.

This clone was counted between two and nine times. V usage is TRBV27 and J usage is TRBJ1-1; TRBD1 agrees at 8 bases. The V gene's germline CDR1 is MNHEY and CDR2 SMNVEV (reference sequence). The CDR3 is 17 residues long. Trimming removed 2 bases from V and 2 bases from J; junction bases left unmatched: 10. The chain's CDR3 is CASSLIRGRGPNTEAFF. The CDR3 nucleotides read TGTGCCAGCAGTTTAATTCGGGGCAGGGGGCCAAACACTGAAGCTTTCTTT.

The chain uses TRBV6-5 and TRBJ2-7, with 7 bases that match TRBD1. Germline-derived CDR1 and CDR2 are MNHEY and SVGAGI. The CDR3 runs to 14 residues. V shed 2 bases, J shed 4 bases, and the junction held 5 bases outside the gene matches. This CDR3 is CASSYDREHYEQYF. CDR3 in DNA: TGTGCCAGCAGTTACGACAGGGAACATTACGAGCAGTACTTC.

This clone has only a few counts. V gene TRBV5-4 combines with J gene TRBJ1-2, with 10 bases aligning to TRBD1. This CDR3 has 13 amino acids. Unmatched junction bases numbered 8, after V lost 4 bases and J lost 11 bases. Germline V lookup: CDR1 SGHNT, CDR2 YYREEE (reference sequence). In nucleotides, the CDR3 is TGTGCCAGCAGCGATGGACAGGGGGTAGTATACACCTTC. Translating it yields CASSDGQGVVYTF.

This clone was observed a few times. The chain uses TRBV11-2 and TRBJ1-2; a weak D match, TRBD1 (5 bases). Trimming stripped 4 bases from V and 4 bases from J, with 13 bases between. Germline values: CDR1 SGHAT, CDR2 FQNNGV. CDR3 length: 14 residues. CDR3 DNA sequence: TGTGCCAGCAGCTCCCGGGACTCGGGCTATGGCTACACCTTC. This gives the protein CASSSRDSGYGYTF.